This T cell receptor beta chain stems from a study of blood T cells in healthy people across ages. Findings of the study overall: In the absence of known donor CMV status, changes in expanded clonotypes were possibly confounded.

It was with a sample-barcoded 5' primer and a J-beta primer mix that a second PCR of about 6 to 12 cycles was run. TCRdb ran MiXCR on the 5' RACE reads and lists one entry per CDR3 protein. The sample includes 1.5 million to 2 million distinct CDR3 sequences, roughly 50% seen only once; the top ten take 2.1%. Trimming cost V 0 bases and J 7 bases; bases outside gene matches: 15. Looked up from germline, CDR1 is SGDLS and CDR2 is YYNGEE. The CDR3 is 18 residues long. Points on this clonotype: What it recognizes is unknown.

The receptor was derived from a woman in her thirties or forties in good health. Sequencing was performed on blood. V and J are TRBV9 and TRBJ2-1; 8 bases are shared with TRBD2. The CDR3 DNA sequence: TGTGCCAGCAGCGTAGGCATAAGCGGGGGTCCCCTGGGGAATGAGCAGTTCTTC. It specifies CASSVGISGGPLGNEQFF.